Listed below are T cell receptor beta chains from one sample, sequenced in a study of T-cell memory formation after mild COVID-19. MiXCR, run by TCRdb on the 5' RACE reads, gives a single entry per CDR3 protein. Here the sample spans just over 400,000 distinct CDR3 sequences, 20% to 30% being singletons. The sample consisted of PBMCs or a T cell subset sorted from them (not recorded which). All receptors derive from an adult woman who had mild COVID-19 (a few samples of this study predate the infection). Cell type and time point are not known. The CDR3 runs from the conserved cysteine through the conserved F or W. A D gene is named only where the DNA matches it firmly. Clone size is given for some rows only: seen once, a few or many times, or a class if the clone is expanded.

d_gene	v_gene	j_gene	abundance	CDR3nt	CDR3aa
.	TRBV5-1	TRBJ2-3	.	TGCGCCAGCAGATCAGGTCAACACACAGATACGCAGTATTTT	CASRSGQHTDTQYF
.	TRBV20-1	TRBJ1-4	.	TGCAGTGCTAGCCAGGCGGATGAAAAACTGTTTTTT	CSASQADEKLFF
.	TRBV7-9	TRBJ1-2	.	TGTGCCAGCAGCTTGTCACAGCATTCCTATGGCTACACCTTC	CASSLSQHSYGYTF
.	TRBV6-5	TRBJ2-1	few	TGTGCCAGCGGCCATGGGCTAGGTTCAAGCTCCTACAATGAGCAGTTCTTC	CASGHGLGSSSYNEQFF
.	TRBV5-1	TRBJ1-1	few	TGCGCCAGCAGCTCATCGACAGGATTGAACACTGAAGCTTTCTTT	CASSSSTGLNTEAFF
.	TRBV12-5	TRBJ1-1	once	TGTGCTAGTGGGACACTGGGGGGCAGCACTGAAGCTTTCTTT	CASGTLGGSTEAFF
TRBD2	TRBV7-8	TRBJ2-3	few	TGTGCCAGCAGCTCACTAGCGGGGGCTGCAGATACGCAGTATTTT	CASSSLAGAADTQYF
TRBD1	TRBV7-2	TRBJ1-2	few	TGTGCCAGCAGCTTAACTAACTCGGGACAGGGGGTTGGTGGCTACACCTTC	CASSLTNSGQGVGGYTF
.	TRBV18	TRBJ1-4	many	TGTGCCAGCTCACCATACAGGGAAAGTGAAAAACTGTTTTTT	CASSPYRESEKLFF
TRBD1	TRBV7-9	TRBJ2-5	few	TGTGCCAGCAGCTTGGGACAGGGGGCTAGGGAGGCCCAGTACTTC	CASSLGQGAREAQYF
.	TRBV28	TRBJ1-1	.	TGTGCCAGCAGTTTAATGGAGGTGTACACTGAAGCTTTCTTT	CASSLMEVYTEAFF
.	TRBV7-3	TRBJ1-2	.	TGTGCCAGCAGCTTAATTCCGGGACGGGACTTCTATGGCTACACCTTC	CASSLIPGRDFYGYTF
TRBD2	TRBV9	TRBJ2-2	.	TGTGCCAGCAGCTTCTCGACTAGCGGGGACACCGGGGAGCTGTTTTTT	CASSFSTSGDTGELFF
.	TRBV7-2	TRBJ2-3	many	TGTGCCAGCAGCTTCTACACAGATACGCAGTATTTT	CASSFYTDTQYF
.	TRBV6-5	TRBJ1-5	.	TGTGCCAGCAGCCCTGGCCCCGGGGGTGGCGGCAATCAGCCCCAGCATTTT	CASSPGPGGGGNQPQHF
.	TRBV15	TRBJ2-5	.	TGTGCCACCAGCAGAGATCGGGCTAGCGAGGCGGGGACCCAGTACTTC	CATSRDRASEAGTQYF
.	TRBV20-1	TRBJ2-5	few	TGCAGTGCTAGAGACAGGGTAGTGAAAGAGACCCAGTACTTC	CSARDRVVKETQYF
.	TRBV2	TRBJ1-6	.	TGTGCCAGCAGTGACGTGATGAATTCACCCCTCCACTTT	CASSDVMNSPLHF
TRBD2	TRBV5-1	TRBJ2-3	few	TGCGCCAGCAGCTTGTGGAGGGGAGGGTTAACTAGCACAGATACGCAGTATTTT	CASSLWRGGLTSTDTQYF
TRBD2	TRBV7-6	TRBJ2-1	.	TGTGCCAGCAGCTTACCGGGATCTAGCGGACCGAAAAAGGGTGAGCAGTTCTTC	CASSLPGSSGPKKGEQFF
.	TRBV24-1	TRBJ2-2	.	TGTGCCACCAGTGATTTCGTGACAGCGAACGGGGAGCTGTTTTTT	CATSDFVTANGELFF
TRBD2	TRBV7-6	TRBJ2-7	.	TGTGCCAGCAGCTCTCTCAGGACTAGCGGGAGGGACGAGCAGTACTTC	CASSSLRTSGRDEQYF
.	TRBV5-1	TRBJ2-2	few	TGCGCCAGCCGAGAGGATGGCACCTCCACCGGGGAGCTGTTTTTT	CASREDGTSTGELFF
.	TRBV14	TRBJ1-1	.	TGTGCCAGCAGCCAAGAAGGGGCAGGGCGGGCTGAAGCTTTCTTT	CASSQEGAGRAEAFF
.	TRBV18	TRBJ2-3	many	TGTGCCAGCTCAGCGGACTATCTCAGCACAGATACGCAGTATTTT	CASSADYLSTDTQYF
.	TRBV4-2	TRBJ2-2	few	TGTGCCAGCAGCCAAGAAGCGAGCCACGGGGAGCTGTTTTTT	CASSQEASHGELFF
.	TRBV20-1	TRBJ1-6	.	TGCAGTGCTAGAGATCTTAGATCAGGACAAAATTCACCCCTCCACTTT	CSARDLRSGQNSPLHF
TRBD2	TRBV27	TRBJ2-5	.	TGTGCCAGCAGTCGGACTAGCGGGTACCAAGAGACCCAGTACTTC	CASSRTSGYQETQYF
TRBD1	TRBV7-6	TRBJ1-1	.	TGTGCCAGCAGCCCGGGACAGGTCAACGGGGTGAACACTGAAGCTTTCTTT	CASSPGQVNGVNTEAFF
TRBD1	TRBV12-3/TRBV12-4	TRBJ2-4	few	TGTGCCAGCACCCTGGGACAGAAAAACATTCAGTACTTC	CASTLGQKNIQYF
TRBD1	TRBV18	TRBJ1-2	.	TGTGCCAGCTCACTTGGGACAGCTTTTTTCTACACCTTC	CASSLGTAFFYTF
.	TRBV2	TRBJ2-5	many	TGTGCCAGCACTAAGGAGTACAAAGAGACCCAGTACTTC	CASTKEYKETQYF
.	TRBV3-1	TRBJ2-5	.	TGTGCCAGCACCCTGACAGTCATGGCACAAGAGACCCAGTACTTC	CASTLTVMAQETQYF
.	TRBV19	TRBJ2-7	.	TGTGCCAGTAGGATCAGGGGAATTTCGTCCTACGAGCAGTACTTC	CASRIRGISSYEQYF
TRBD1	TRBV7-3	TRBJ2-7	.	TGTGCCAGCAGCTTAACGGGACAGCCCCTAACTTACGAGCAGTACTTC	CASSLTGQPLTYEQYF
.	TRBV7-2	TRBJ2-1	many	TGTGCCAGCAGCTCGACCCCAACTGGACGGAACAATGAGCAGTTCTTC	CASSSTPTGRNNEQFF
TRBD2	TRBV7-8	TRBJ2-1	.	TGTGCCAGCAGCTTAGGTACTAGCGCTCTCTACAATGAGCAGTTCTTC	CASSLGTSALYNEQFF
.	TRBV6-6	TRBJ1-1	few	TGTGCCAGCCTCAACGCGGGTGCCGAAGCTTTCTTT	CASLNAGAEAFF
TRBD2	TRBV6-2/TRBV6-3	TRBJ2-1	few	TGTGCCAGCAGTTCCCGGCTAGCGGGAAATATGTATGAGCAGTTCTTC	CASSSRLAGNMYEQFF
.	TRBV12-3/TRBV12-4	TRBJ2-1	.	TGTGCCAGCAGCTTGTTAACTCCCGCCCATGAGCAGTTCTTC	CASSLLTPAHEQFF
.	TRBV7-9	TRBJ2-5	few	TGTGCCAGCAGCTTAGGACAAGCACCGTACCAAGAGACCCAGTACTTC	CASSLGQAPYQETQYF
TRBD2	TRBV25-1	TRBJ2-1	.	TGTGCCAGCAGTATCCGGACTAGCGTTAGAAATGAGCAGTTCTTC	CASSIRTSVRNEQFF